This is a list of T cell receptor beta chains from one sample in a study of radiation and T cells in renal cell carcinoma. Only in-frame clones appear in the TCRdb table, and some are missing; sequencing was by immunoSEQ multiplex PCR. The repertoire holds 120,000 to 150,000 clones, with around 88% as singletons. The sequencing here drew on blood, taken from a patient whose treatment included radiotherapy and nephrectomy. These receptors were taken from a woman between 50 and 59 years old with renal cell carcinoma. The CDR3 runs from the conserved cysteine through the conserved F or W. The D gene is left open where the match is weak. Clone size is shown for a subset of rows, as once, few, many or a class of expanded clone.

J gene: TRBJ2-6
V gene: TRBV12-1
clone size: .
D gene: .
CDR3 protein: CASIGQSRANVLTF
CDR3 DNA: TGTGCCAGCATAGGACAAAGTCGGGCCAACGTCCTGACTTTC

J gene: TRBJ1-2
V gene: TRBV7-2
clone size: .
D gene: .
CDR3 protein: CASSLAIKPHDYGYTF
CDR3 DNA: TGTGCCAGCAGCTTAGCGATAAAACCCCACGACTATGGCTACACCTTC

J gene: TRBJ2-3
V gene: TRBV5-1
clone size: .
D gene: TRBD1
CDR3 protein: CASNRQGVADTQYF
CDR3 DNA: TGCGCCAGCAACCGACAGGGGGTGGCAGATACGCAGTATTTT

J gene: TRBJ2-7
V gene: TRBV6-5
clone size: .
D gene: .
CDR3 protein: CASSYSYGSWPYEQYF
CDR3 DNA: TGTGCCAGCAGTTACTCCTACGGTTCTTGGCCTTACGAGCAGTACTTC

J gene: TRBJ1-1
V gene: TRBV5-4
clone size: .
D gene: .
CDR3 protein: CASSLSGRGMNTEAFF
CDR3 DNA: TGTGCCAGCAGCTTGTCCGGAAGAGGTATGAACACTGAAGCTTTCTTT

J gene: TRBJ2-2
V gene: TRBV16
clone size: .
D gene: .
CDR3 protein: CASRFQGSTGELFF
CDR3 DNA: TGTGCCAGCCGGTTTCAGGGATCAACCGGGGAGCTGTTTTTT

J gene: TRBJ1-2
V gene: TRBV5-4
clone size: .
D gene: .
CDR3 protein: CASGSEVTPNYGYTF
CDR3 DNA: TGTGCCAGCGGGAGCGAGGTAACGCCAAACTATGGCTACACCTTC

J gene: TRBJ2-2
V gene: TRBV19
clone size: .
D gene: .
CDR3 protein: CASSIGAGNTGELFF
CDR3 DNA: TGTGCCAGTAGTATTGGGGCAGGGAACACCGGGGAGCTGTTTTTT

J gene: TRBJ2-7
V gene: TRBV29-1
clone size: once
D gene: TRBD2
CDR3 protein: CSVGTSGGGPYEQYF
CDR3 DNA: TGCAGCGTCGGGACTAGCGGGGGGGGACCTTACGAGCAGTACTTC

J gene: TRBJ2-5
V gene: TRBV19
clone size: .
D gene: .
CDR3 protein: CASRSGIEETQYF
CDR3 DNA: TGTGCCAGTAGATCAGGTATTGAAGAGACCCAGTACTTC

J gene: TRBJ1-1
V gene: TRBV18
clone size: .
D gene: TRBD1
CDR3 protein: CASSPPGGRNTEAFF
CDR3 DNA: TGTGCCAGCTCACCACCAGGGGGCCGTAACACTGAAGCTTTCTTT

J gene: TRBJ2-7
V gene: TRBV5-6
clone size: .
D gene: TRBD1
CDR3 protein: CASSLGTGGYEQYF
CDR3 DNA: TGTGCCAGCAGCTTGGGGACAGGCGGCTACGAGCAGTACTTC

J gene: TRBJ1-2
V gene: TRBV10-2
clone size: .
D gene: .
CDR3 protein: CASGSYPGYGYTF
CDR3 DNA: TGCGCCAGCGGGAGCTATCCTGGGTATGGCTACACCTTC

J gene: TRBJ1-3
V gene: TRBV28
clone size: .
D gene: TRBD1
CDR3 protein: CASRAQGAWGNTIYF
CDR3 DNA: TGTGCCAGCAGAGCACAGGGGGCTTGGGGAAACACCATATATTTT

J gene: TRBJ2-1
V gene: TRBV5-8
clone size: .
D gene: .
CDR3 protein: CASSWGRVSEQFF
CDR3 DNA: TGTGCCAGCAGCTGGGGCAGGGTGAGTGAGCAGTTCTTC

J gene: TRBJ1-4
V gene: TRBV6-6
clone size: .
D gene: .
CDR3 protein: CASSYMRAANEKLFF
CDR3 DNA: TGTGCCAGCAGTTACATGAGAGCAGCTAATGAAAAACTGTTTTTT

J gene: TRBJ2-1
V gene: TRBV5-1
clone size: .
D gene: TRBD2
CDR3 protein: CASSLELAGGNEQFF
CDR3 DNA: TGCGCCAGCAGCTTGGAACTAGCGGGGGGTAACGAGCAGTTCTTC

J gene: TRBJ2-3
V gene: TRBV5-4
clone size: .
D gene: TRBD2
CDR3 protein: CASSSSGGDTSTDTQYF
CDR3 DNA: TGTGCCAGCAGCTCGAGCGGGGGGGATACTAGCACAGATACGCAGTATTTT

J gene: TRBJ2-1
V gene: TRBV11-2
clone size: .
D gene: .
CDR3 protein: CASSSIRVNEQFF
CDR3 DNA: TGTGCCAGCAGCTCCATCCGAGTTAATGAGCAGTTCTTC

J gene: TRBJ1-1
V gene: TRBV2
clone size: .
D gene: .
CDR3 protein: CASSSTRQPMNTEAFF
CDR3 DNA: TGTGCCAGCAGCTCGACCAGACAACCTATGAACACTGAAGCTTTCTTT

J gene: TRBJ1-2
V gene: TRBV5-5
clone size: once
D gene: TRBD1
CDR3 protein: CASSGTGQLGGYTF
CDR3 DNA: TGTGCCAGCAGCGGGACAGGGCAATTGGGTGGCTACACCTTC

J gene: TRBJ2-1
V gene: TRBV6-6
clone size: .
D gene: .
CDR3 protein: CASSYLGLDIGNEQFF
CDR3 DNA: TGTGCCAGCAGTTACTTGGGACTCGATATTGGAAATGAGCAGTTCTTC

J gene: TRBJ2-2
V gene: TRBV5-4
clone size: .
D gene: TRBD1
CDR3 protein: CASSPPGTANTGELFF
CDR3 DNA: TGTGCCAGCAGCCCCCCCGGGACAGCTAACACCGGGGAGCTGTTTTTT

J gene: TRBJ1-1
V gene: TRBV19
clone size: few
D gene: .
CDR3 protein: CASTFRRLNTEAFF
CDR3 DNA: TGTGCCAGTACGTTCCGGAGATTGAACACTGAAGCTTTCTTT

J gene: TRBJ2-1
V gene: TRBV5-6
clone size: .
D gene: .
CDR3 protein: CASSVGQVDEQFF
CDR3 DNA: TGTGCCAGCAGCGTAGGGCAGGTCGATGAGCAGTTCTTC

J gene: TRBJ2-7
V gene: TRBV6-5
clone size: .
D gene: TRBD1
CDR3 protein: CASSDGTAISYEQYF
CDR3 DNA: TGTGCCAGCAGCGACGGGACAGCCATCTCCTACGAGCAGTACTTC

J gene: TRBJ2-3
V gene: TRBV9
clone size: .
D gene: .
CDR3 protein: CASSVEASRDTQYF
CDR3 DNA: TGTGCCAGCAGCGTAGAGGCAAGCAGGGATACGCAGTATTTT

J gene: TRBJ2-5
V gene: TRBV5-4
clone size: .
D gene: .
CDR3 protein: CASSLQGTQETQYF
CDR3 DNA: TGTGCCAGCAGCTTGCAGGGGACCCAAGAGACCCAGTACTTC

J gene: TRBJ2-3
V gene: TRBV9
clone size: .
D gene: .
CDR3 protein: CASSVVAEDTQYF
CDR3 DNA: TGTGCCAGCAGCGTAGTCGCCGAAGATACGCAGTATTTT

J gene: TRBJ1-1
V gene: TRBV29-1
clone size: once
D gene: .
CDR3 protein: CSVGAWGNTEAFF
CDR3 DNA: TGCAGCGTGGGGGCTTGGGGAAACACTGAAGCTTTCTTT

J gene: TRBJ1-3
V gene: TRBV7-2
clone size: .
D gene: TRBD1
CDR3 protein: CASSLGTGASGNTIYF
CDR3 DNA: TGTGCCAGCAGCTTAGGGACAGGGGCTTCCGGAAACACCATATATTTT

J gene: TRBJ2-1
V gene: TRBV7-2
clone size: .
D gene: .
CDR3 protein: CASSLVVGRDEQFF
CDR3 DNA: TGTGCCAGCAGCTTAGTTGTCGGAAGGGATGAGCAGTTCTTC

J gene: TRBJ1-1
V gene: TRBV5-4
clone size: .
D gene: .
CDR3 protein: CASSRGTFMNTEAFF
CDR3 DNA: TGTGCCAGCAGCCGAGGGACATTCATGAACACTGAAGCTTTCTTT

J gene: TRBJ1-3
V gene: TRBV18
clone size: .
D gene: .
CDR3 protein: CASSPLLKPLGNTIYF
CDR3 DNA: TGTGCCAGCTCACCACTTCTTAAACCTCTCGGAAACACCATATATTTT

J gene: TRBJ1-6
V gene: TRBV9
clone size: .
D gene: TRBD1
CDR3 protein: CASSSRQGADSPLHF
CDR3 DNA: TGTGCCAGCAGCTCTCGGCAGGGGGCTGATTCACCCCTCCACTTT

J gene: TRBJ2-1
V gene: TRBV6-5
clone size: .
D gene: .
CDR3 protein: CASSWYNEQFF
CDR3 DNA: TGTGCCAGCAGTTGGTACAATGAGCAGTTCTTC

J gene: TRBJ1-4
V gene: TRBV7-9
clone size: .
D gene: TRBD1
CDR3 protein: CASSPRDREKLFF
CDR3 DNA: TGTGCCAGCAGCCCCCGGGACAGGGAAAAACTGTTTTTT

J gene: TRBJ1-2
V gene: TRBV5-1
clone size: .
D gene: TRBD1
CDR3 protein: CASSPALAGGGYGYTF
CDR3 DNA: TGCGCCAGCAGCCCTGCCTTGGCAGGGGGTGGCTATGGCTACACCTTC

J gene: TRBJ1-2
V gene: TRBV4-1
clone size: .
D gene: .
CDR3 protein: CASSQDLGPLNGYTF
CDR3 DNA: TGCGCCAGCAGCCAAGATTTAGGACCGCTGAACGGCTACACCTTC

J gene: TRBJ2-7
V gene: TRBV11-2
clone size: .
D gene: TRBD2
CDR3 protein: CASSSGLAGYEQYF
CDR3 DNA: TGTGCCAGCAGCTCCGGACTAGCGGGGTACGAGCAGTACTTC

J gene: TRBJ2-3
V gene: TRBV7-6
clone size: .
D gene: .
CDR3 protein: CASSPPSTDTQYF
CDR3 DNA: TGTGCCAGCAGCCCCCCCAGCACAGATACGCAGTATTTT

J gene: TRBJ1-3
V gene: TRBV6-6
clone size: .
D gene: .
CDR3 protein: CASSKKRTVSGNTIYF
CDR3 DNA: TGTGCCAGCAGCAAAAAACGGACTGTTTCTGGAAACACCATATATTTT

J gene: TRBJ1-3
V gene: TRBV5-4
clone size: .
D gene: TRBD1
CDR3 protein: CASSQQGAGNTIYF
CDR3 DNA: TGTGCCAGCAGCCAACAGGGGGCCGGAAACACCATATATTTT

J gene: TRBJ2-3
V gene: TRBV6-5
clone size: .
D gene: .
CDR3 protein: CASRESTDTQYF
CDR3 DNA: TGTGCCAGCAGGGAAAGCACAGATACGCAGTATTTT

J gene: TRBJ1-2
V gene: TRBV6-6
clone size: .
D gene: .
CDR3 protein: CASSPDGFGGYTF
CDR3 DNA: TGTGCCAGCAGTCCGGACGGTTTTGGGGGCTACACCTTC

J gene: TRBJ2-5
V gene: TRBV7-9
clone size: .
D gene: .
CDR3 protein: CASSLEGTPQETQYF
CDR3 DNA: TGTGCCAGCAGCTTAGAAGGGACCCCACAAGAGACCCAGTACTTC

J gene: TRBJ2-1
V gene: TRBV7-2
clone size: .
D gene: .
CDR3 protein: CASTHSVGVRNEQFF
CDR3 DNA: TGTGCCAGCACTCACTCGGTGGGGGTACGCAATGAGCAGTTCTTC

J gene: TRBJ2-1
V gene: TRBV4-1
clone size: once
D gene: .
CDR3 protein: CASSQERLAPPNNEQFF
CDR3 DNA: TGCGCCAGCAGCCAAGAGCGGCTGGCTCCTCCTAACAATGAGCAGTTCTTC

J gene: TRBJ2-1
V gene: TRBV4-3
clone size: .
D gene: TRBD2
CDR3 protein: CASSLDSGTYNEQFF
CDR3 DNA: TGCGCCAGCAGCCTCGATAGCGGGACCTACAATGAGCAGTTCTTC

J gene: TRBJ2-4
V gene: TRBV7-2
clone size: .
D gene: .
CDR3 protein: CASSLAGRRNIQYF
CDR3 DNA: TGTGCCAGCAGCTTAGCCGGAAGGCGGAACATTCAGTACTTC

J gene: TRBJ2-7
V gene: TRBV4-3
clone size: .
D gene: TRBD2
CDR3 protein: CASSQTSGSLYEQYF
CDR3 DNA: TGCGCCAGCAGCCAGACTAGCGGGAGTCTGTACGAGCAGTACTTC

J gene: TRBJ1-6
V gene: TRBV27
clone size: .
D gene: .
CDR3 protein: CASSPLLGDSPLHF
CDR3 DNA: TGTGCCAGCAGCCCTCTTTTAGGGGATTCACCCCTCCACTTT

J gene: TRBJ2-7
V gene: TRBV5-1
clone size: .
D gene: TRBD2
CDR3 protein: CASSPNGLAGDHEQYF
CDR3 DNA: TGCGCCAGCAGCCCTAACGGGCTAGCGGGAGACCACGAGCAGTACTTC

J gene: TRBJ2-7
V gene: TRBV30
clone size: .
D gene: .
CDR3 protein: CAWLETGGRSLYEQYF
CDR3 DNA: TGTGCCTGGCTTGAGACCGGAGGCAGATCGCTCTACGAGCAGTACTTC

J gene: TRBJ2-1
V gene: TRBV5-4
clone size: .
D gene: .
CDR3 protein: CASSLVGLLPYNEQFF
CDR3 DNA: TGTGCCAGCAGCTTGGTGGGCTTACTCCCCTACAATGAGCAGTTCTTC

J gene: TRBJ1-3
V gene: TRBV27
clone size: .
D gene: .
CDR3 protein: CASGTLYGNTIYF
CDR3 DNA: TGTGCCAGCGGGACGCTCTATGGAAACACCATATATTTT

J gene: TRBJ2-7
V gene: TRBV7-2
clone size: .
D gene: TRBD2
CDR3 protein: CASSLVSTSPSYEQYF
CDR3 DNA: TGTGCCAGCAGCTTAGTTTCGACTAGCCCTTCCTACGAGCAGTACTTC